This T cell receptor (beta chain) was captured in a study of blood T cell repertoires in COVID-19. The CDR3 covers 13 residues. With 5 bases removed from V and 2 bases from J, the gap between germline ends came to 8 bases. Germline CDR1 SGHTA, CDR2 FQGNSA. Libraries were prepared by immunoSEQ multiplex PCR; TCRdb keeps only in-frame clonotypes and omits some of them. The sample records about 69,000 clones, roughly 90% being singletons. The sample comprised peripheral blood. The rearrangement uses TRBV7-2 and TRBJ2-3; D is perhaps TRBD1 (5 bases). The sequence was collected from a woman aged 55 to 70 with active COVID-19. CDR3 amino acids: CASSRQNTDTQYF. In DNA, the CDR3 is TGTGCCAGCAGCAGACAGAACACAGATACGCAGTATTTT.